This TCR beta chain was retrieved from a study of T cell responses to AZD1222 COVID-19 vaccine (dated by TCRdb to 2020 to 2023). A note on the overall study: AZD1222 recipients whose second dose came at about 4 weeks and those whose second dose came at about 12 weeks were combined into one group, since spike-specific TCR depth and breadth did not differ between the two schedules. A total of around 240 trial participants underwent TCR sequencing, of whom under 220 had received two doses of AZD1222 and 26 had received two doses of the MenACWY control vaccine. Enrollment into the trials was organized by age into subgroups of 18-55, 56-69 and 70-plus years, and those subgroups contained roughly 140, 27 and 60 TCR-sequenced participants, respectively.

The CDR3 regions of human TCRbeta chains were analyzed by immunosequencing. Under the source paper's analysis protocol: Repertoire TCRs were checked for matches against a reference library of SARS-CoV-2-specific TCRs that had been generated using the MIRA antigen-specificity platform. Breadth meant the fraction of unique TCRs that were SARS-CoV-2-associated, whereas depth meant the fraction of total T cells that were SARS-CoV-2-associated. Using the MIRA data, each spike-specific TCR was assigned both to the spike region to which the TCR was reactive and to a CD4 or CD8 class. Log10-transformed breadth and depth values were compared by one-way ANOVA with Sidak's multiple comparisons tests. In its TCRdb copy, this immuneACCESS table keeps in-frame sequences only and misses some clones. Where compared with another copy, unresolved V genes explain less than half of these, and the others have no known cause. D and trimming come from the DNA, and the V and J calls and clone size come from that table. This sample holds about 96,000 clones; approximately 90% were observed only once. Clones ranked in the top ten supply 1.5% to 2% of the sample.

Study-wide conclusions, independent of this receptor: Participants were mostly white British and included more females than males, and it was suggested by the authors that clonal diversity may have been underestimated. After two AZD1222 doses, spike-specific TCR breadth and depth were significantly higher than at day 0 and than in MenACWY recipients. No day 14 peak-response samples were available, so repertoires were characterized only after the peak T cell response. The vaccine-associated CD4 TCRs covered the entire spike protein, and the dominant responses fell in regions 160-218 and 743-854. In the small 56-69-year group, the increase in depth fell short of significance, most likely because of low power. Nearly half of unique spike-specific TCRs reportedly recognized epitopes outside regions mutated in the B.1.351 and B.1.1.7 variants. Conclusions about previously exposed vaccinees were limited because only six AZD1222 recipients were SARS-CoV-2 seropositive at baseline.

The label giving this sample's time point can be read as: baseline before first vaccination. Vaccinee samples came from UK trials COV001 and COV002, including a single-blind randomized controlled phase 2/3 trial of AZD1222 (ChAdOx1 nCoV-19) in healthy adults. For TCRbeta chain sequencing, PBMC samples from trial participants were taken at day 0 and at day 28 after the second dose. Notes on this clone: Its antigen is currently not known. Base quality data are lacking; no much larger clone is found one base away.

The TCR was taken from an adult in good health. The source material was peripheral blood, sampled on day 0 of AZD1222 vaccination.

The CDR3 here reads CASGLDPLGYTF. The sequence in DNA is TGTGCTAGTGGTTTGGACCCTCTTGGCTACACCTTC. The rearranged chain carries TRBV12-5 and TRBJ1-2; no D gene is confidently identified. CDR1 and CDR2 (LGHNT, FRNRAP) derive from the germline V gene. The CDR3 contains 12 residues, cysteine and phenylalanine counted. CDR3 DNA is the only sequence kept; it has 36 bases, read in frame from the first base. Between the V and J ends, shortened by 1 base and 7 bases respectively, the junction contains 7 bases.